Listed below are T cell receptor beta chains from one sample, sequenced in a study of T cell responses to AZD1222 COVID-19 vaccine. The protocol was immunoSEQ multiplex PCR, while the TCRdb copy is restricted to in-frame clones and leaves out a portion. The table includes 75,000 to 95,000 clones, about 85% detected once. The sample here was peripheral blood, taken on day 0 of AZD1222 vaccination. The receptors shown here come from an adult in good health. Each CDR3 is given with its conserved first and last residue. D genes are given only for firm matches. Only some rows state a clone size, as once, few, many or a class for expanded clones.

d_call,v_call,j_call,clone_size,cdr3_aa,cdr3_nt
NA,TRBV2,TRBJ2-7,NA,CASREDIKQYF,TGTGCCAGCAGGGAGGACATTAAGCAGTACTTC
NA,TRBV21-1,TRBJ2-1,NA,CASSKGGTGSHNEQFF,TGTGCCAGCAGCAAGGGCGGGACAGGGTCCCACAATGAGCAGTTCTTC
TRBD1,TRBV18,TRBJ1-2,NA,CASSPPGQGLHYGYTF,TGTGCCAGCTCACCACCGGGACAGGGCCTACACTATGGCTACACCTTC
NA,TRBV10-3,TRBJ1-2,NA,CAINQGGGYGYTF,TGTGCCATTAACCAAGGGGGTGGCTATGGCTACACCTTC
NA,TRBV5-4,TRBJ1-6,NA,CASSSLAGSNSPLHF,TGTGCCAGCAGCTCCCTGGCAGGGAGTAATTCACCCCTCCACTTT
TRBD1,TRBV12-3/TRBV12-4,TRBJ1-1,NA,CASSRGQGTEAFF,TGTGCCAGTAGTAGGGGACAGGGAACTGAAGCTTTCTTT
TRBD1,TRBV6-4,TRBJ1-4,NA,CAKQANATGRVGRNEKLFF,TGTGCCAAACAAGCGAATGCGACAGGGCGGGTCGGGAGGAATGAAAAACTGTTTTTT
TRBD1,TRBV19,TRBJ1-6,once,CASNRGVSYNSPLHF,TGTGCCAGCAACAGGGGGGTGTCCTATAATTCACCCCTCCACTTT
TRBD1,TRBV7-9,TRBJ1-1,NA,CASSPGQGALSEAFF,TGTGCCAGCAGCCCCGGACAGGGGGCTCTATCTGAAGCTTTCTTT
NA,TRBV10-2,TRBJ2-3,NA,CASSEQMGGGGGDTQYF,TGCGCCAGCAGTGAACAGATGGGCGGGGGCGGAGGAGATACGCAGTATTTT
NA,TRBV28,TRBJ2-5,NA,CASSYTWGGRFGETQYF,TGTGCCAGCAGTTACACATGGGGGGGCAGATTCGGAGAGACCCAGTACTTC
NA,TRBV9,TRBJ2-5,NA,CASSVTGRTGETQYF,TGTGCCAGCAGCGTAACGGGACGGACCGGGGAGACCCAGTACTTC
NA,TRBV29-1,TRBJ1-5,NA,CSVGSGGTNQPQHF,TGCAGCGTGGGGTCTGGGGGGACCAATCAGCCCCAGCATTTT
TRBD1,TRBV6-5,TRBJ2-7,NA,CASSSTGDRLGYEQYF,TGTGCCAGCAGTTCGACTGGGGACAGGCTAGGATACGAGCAGTACTTC
NA,TRBV27,TRBJ1-5,few,CASSLWVNQPQHF,TGTGCCAGCAGTTTATGGGTGAATCAGCCCCAGCATTTT
TRBD1,TRBV5-1,TRBJ1-2,NA,CASGTPTGPPGYTF,TGCGCCAGCGGGACCCCGACAGGGCCCCCCGGCTACACCTTC
TRBD1,TRBV30,TRBJ1-4,NA,CAWSTGDYEKLFF,TGTGCCTGGAGTACAGGGGATTATGAAAAACTGTTTTTT
TRBD2,TRBV7-2,TRBJ2-3,NA,CASAGSGGPPTDTQYF,TGTGCCAGCGCAGGGAGCGGGGGACCTCCCACAGATACGCAGTATTTT
NA,TRBV6-2/TRBV6-3,TRBJ2-1,NA,CASSYFPGYNEQFF,TGTGCCAGCAGTTACTTCCCAGGATACAATGAGCAGTTCTTC
NA,TRBV20-1,TRBJ1-2,NA,CSASSWVNYGYTF,TGCAGTGCTAGTTCTTGGGTAAACTATGGCTACACCTTC
NA,TRBV11-2,TRBJ2-7,NA,CASSSGRYGQYF,TGTGCCAGCAGCTCCGGACGTTACGGGCAGTACTTC
NA,TRBV7-9,TRBJ1-4,NA,CASSLESGRRNEKLFF,TGTGCCAGCAGCTTAGAGTCGGGCAGGAGGAATGAAAAACTGTTTTTT
TRBD2,TRBV5-1,TRBJ2-1,NA,CASSFGTSGDGREQFF,TGCGCCAGCAGCTTTGGGACTAGCGGGGATGGAAGGGAGCAGTTCTTC
NA,TRBV7-6,TRBJ1-6,NA,CASSLIEQGNSPLHF,TGTGCCAGCAGCTTAATTGAGCAGGGCAATTCACCCCTCCACTTT
NA,TRBV3-1/TRBV3-2,TRBJ1-1,once,CASSFMGVEAFF,TGTGCCAGCAGCTTTATGGGGGTGGAAGCTTTCTTT
NA,TRBV7-8,TRBJ1-4,NA,CASSLEGFATNEKLFF,TGTGCCAGCAGCTTGGAAGGATTTGCAACTAATGAAAAACTGTTTTTT
TRBD1,TRBV15,TRBJ1-5,NA,CATSPQYFRGPDQPQHF,TGTGCCACCAGCCCGCAATATTTTAGGGGGCCGGATCAGCCCCAGCATTTT
NA,TRBV6-6,TRBJ2-7,NA,CASSPVVAYEQYF,TGTGCCAGCAGTCCCGTCGTAGCCTACGAGCAGTACTTC
NA,TRBV18,TRBJ2-1,NA,CASSPPNGQIYNEQFF,TGTGCCAGCTCACCGCCAAACGGACAGATATACAATGAGCAGTTCTTC
NA,TRBV24-1,TRBJ2-3,NA,CATSDSRRDTQYF,TGTGCCACCAGTGATTCGCGGCGGGATACGCAGTATTTT
TRBD1,TRBV11-2,TRBJ1-1,NA,CASSLVGFGTGDGNTEAFF,TGTGCCAGCAGCTTAGTGGGATTTGGTACAGGGGATGGGAACACTGAAGCTTTCTTT
NA,TRBV6-5,TRBJ2-7,once,CASAGPGTTSEQYF,TGTGCCAGCGCCGGTCCAGGAACCACGTCCGAGCAGTACTTC
TRBD2,TRBV4-2,TRBJ2-3,NA,CASSQDWPSGGGTDTQYF,TGTGCCAGCAGCCAAGATTGGCCTAGCGGGGGAGGCACAGATACGCAGTATTTT
TRBD2,TRBV9,TRBJ2-3,NA,CASSVWRGGADTQYF,TGTGCCAGCAGCGTATGGCGGGGGGGCGCAGATACGCAGTATTTT
TRBD2,TRBV18,TRBJ2-3,NA,CASSSVLAGTDTQYF,TGTGCCAGCTCATCAGTACTAGCGGGCACAGATACGCAGTATTTT
NA,TRBV14,TRBJ1-2,NA,CASSQTFGGGAYGYTF,TGTGCCAGCAGCCAAACGTTCGGGGGAGGAGCTTATGGCTACACCTTC
NA,TRBV28,TRBJ2-5,NA,CASSPLGETQYF,TGTGCCAGCAGCCCGTTAGGAGAGACCCAGTACTTC
NA,TRBV5-1,TRBJ2-5,NA,CASGTEGRGPQETQYF,TGCGCCAGCGGCACAGAGGGAAGAGGGCCCCAAGAGACCCAGTACTTC
TRBD2,TRBV5-1,TRBJ2-1,NA,CASSLDAGTSGYEQFF,TGCGCCAGCAGCCTGGATGCCGGGACTAGCGGGTATGAGCAGTTCTTC
TRBD1,TRBV18,TRBJ1-2,NA,CASSLAPLTGGEDGYTF,TGTGCCAGCTCGCTCGCCCCCTTGACAGGGGGAGAGGATGGCTACACCTTC
NA,TRBV19,TRBJ1-1,NA,CASSILQSLNTEAFF,TGTGCCAGTAGTATCTTACAGTCCTTAAACACTGAAGCTTTCTTT
TRBD1,TRBV7-2,TRBJ1-4,NA,CASSQQGSREKLFF,TGTGCCAGCAGCCAACAGGGGTCTCGGGAAAAACTGTTTTTT
TRBD1,TRBV28,TRBJ1-2,NA,CASRAGQGENGYTF,TGTGCCAGCAGGGCGGGACAGGGCGAGAACGGCTACACCTTC
NA,TRBV28,TRBJ1-2,NA,CASSLKGYFHTF,TGTGCCAGCAGTTTAAAGGGATATTTTCACACCTTC
TRBD1,TRBV30,TRBJ1-5,NA,CAWSVGGGLYQPQHF,TGTGCCTGGAGTGTAGGAGGGGGCCTTTATCAGCCCCAGCATTTT
TRBD1,TRBV6-4,TRBJ2-2,NA,CASRGTVDTGELFF,TGTGCCAGCAGGGGGACAGTAGACACCGGGGAGCTGTTTTTT
TRBD2,TRBV6-5,TRBJ2-5,NA,CASSYSAAAGGRRYF,TGTGCCAGCAGTTACTCGGCCGCGGCGGGGGGGCGTCGGTACTTC
NA,TRBV5-4,TRBJ1-6,NA,CASSSEDSQTYSPLHF,TGTGCCAGCAGCTCGGAGGACAGTCAGACCTATTCACCCCTCCACTTT
NA,TRBV6-5,TRBJ1-1,NA,CASSYRNTEAFF,TGTGCCAGCAGTTACAGGAACACTGAAGCTTTCTTT